This entry lists 10 T cell receptor beta chains sequenced from one sample in a study of beta chain features in type 1 diabetes (dated by TCRdb to the late 2010s). Library method: the immunoSEQ multiplex PCR assay. The entire amount of isolated RNA was reverse transcribed using the High Capacity cDNA Reverse Transcription Kit, so the sequenced TCRB transcripts were expressed ones. What TCRdb holds here is the immuneACCESS table cut down to in-frame rearrangements. Part of the clones is not present; checked against another copy, under half of the missing clones reflect an unresolved V gene, and the others are unexplained. This sample is represented by 250,000 to 350,000 clones; approximately 15% of them were singletons. The top ten hold roughly 7% of the sample. The specimen sequenced was central memory CD4+ T cells from blood. These receptors originate from a man under 40 in good health.

In regard to this clone: A much larger clone lies a single base off, so this may be a read error. The same CDR3 can be traced to other DNA sequences in this sample. Here the CDR3 reads CASSLRYEQFF. The DNA for the CDR3 is TGTGCCAGCAGCTTGCGGTATGAGCAGTTCTTC. The V gene is TRBV5-8, the J gene TRBJ2-1; no clear D. Germline V gives CDR1 SGHTS, CDR2 YDEGEE. This CDR3 is 11 amino acids long. V was shortened by 1 base and J by 8 bases, with 4 bases between the two germline ends. Full variable domain (remainder filled in from reference TRBV5-8 and TRBJ2-1): EAGVTQSPTHLIKTRGQQATLRCSPISGHTSVYWYQQALGLGLQFLLWYDEGEERNRGNFPPRFSGRQFPNYSSELNVNALELEDSALYLCASSLRYEQFFGPGTRLTVL.

A few counts support this clone. The J gene is TRBJ2-1, the V gene TRBV11-1; weak D call: TRBD2 (6 bases). CDR3 length equals 14 residues. V was shortened by 5 bases and J by 6 bases, with 14 bases between the two germline ends. CDR1 is SGHAT, CDR2 FQDESV, per germline (reference sequence). As DNA, the CDR3 is TGTGCCAGCAGCCATGGGACTCTCGGCAATGAGCAGTTCTTC. Translating it yields CASSHGTLGNEQFF. Full variable domain (missing parts from reference TRBV11-1 and TRBJ2-1): EAEVAQSPRYKITEKSQAVAFWCDPISGHATLYWYRQILGQGPELLVQFQDESVVDDSQLPKDRFSAERLKGVDSTLKIQPAELGDSAMYLCASSHGTLGNEQFFGPGTRLTVL.

This clone turned up a few times. This chain connects TRBV11-3 to TRBJ2-5; D is tentatively TRBD1 or TRBD2 (6 bases each). The CDR3 extends over 14 amino acids. Germline CDR1 SGHNT, CDR2 YENEEA. The V end was cut by 7 bases, the J end by 7 bases, with 19 bases between. The CDR3 region has the DNA TGTGCCAGCACTTTGGGGGGACACGAAGGGACCCAGTACTTC. It specifies CASTLGGHEGTQYF.

The table lists this clone with a few counts. The chain joins TRBV10-1 to TRBJ2-7; a possible D gene is TRBD2 (5 bases). Germline CDR1 and CDR2: WNHNN and SYGVQD (reference sequence). V shed 0 bases and J shed 9 bases, with 15 bases lying between them. This CDR3 is built from 14 residues. The CDR3 DNA reads as TGCGCCAGCAGTGAGTCTCCGGCGGGCCTCCGGCAGTACTTC. This gives the protein CASSESPAGLRQYF.

This clone appeared a few times. The chain employs TRBV7-9 and TRBJ2-7, with TRBD2 matching over 8 bases. Germline trimming cut 1 base from V and 7 bases from J; bases unmatched to any gene: 6. The CDR3 has 14 residues. Germline CDR1 is SEHNR and CDR2 is FQNEAQ (reference sequence). CDR3 loop: CASSLGAGAGEQYF. CDR3 DNA sequence: TGTGCCAGCAGCTTAGGAGCGGGGGCCGGTGAGCAGTACTTC.

This chain joins TRBV6-1 and TRBJ1-2; weak D call: TRBD1 (6 bases). This CDR3 spans 13 amino acids. Trimming removed 6 bases at V and 5 bases at J, with 13 bases between. Germline CDR1 and CDR2: MNHNS and SASEGT. CDR3 sequence reads: CASSLDRRYGYTF. CDR3 in DNA: TGTGCCAGCAGCCTTGACAGGAGATATGGCTACACCTTC.

The CDR3 region is CASSLRRQGYGYTF. The CDR3, as DNA: TGTGCCAGCAGCTTAAGGCGACAGGGTTATGGCTACACCTTC. The chain uses TRBV7-2 and TRBJ1-2; TRBD1 matches 7 bases. J lost 5 bases, V lost 2 bases, and 5 bases had no gene match. Looked up from germline, CDR1 is SGHTA and CDR2 is FQGNSA. This CDR3 is 14 amino acids long.

This clone appeared many times. This chain connects TRBV4-3 to TRBJ2-3; D is uncertain. The CDR3 is made up of 15 amino acids. The germline gives CDR1 LGHNA, CDR2 YSLEER. V was trimmed by 2 bases and J by 2 bases, leaving 11 bases between them. The CDR3 region is CASSQRTRPTDTQYF. The CDR3 region has the DNA TGCGCCAGCAGCCAAAGGACGAGACCCACAGATACGCAGTATTTT.

V and J are TRBV6-5 and TRBJ1-5; D gene uncertain. The germline V gene has CDR1 MNHEY and CDR2 SVGAGI. The CDR3 has 16 residues. The V and J ends lost 0 bases and 6 bases respectively, with 15 bases between them. The CDR3 loop reads CASSYSSPIVSQPQHF. CDR3 nucleotide sequence: TGTGCCAGCAGTTACTCGAGCCCGATCGTCTCTCAGCCCCAGCATTTT.

This chain joins TRBV30 and TRBJ1-2; D remains ambiguous. Germline values: CDR1 GTSNPN, CDR2 SVGIG (reference sequence). CDR3 length: 10 residues. V was pared by 4 bases and J by 3 bases, with 3 bases between. This CDR3 reads CAWNHYGYTF. The CDR3 DNA reads TGTGCCTGGAACCACTATGGCTACACCTTC.